This TCR beta chain was profiled in a study of response to subunit inactivated influenza vaccine. Study-level findings and limits: Researchers suggested that each seasonal influenza vaccination recruits few new T cells.

Trimming shortened V by 6 bases and J by 2 bases, and 13 bases separated the two germline ends. The CDR3 consists of 14 residues. Germline V gives CDR1 DFQATT, CDR2 SNEGSKA (reference sequence). There are a few counts of this clonotype. The target antigen is unknown. TCRdb redid the calling of the RT-PCR reads with MiXCR, one entry per CDR3 protein. The table includes more than 700,000 distinct CDR3 sequences, less than 25% detected once. Sequenced here: PBMCs from blood, sampled roughly 5 days after vaccination. The sequence was collected from a man aged 50-60 years who received an inactivated influenza vaccine. The rearrangement links TRBV20-1 to TRBJ2-2; D uncertain. CDR3 region: CSAGRNSNTGELFF. The DNA of the CDR3 is TGCAGTGCCGGACGGAATTCCAACACCGGGGAGCTGTTTTTT.